The 11 T cell receptor beta chains given below trace back to one sample, sequenced in a study of T cells in Graves' hyperthyroidism and ophthalmopathy. TCR beta CDR3 regions were amplified from RNA transcripts. TCR CDR3 underwent first-round RT-PCR with the HTBI primer set. Using its own MiXCR run on the multiplex PCR reads, TCRdb lists one record per CDR3 protein. Of about 300,000 distinct CDR3 sequences in the sample, around 20% are singletons; the top ten hold under 40%. Sequenced sample: blood. These receptors were obtained from a man aged 50-59 years with Graves' ophthalmopathy.

This clonotype occurred a few times. This rearrangement joins TRBV5-4 to TRBJ1-4; no clear D. Deletions cut 3 bases from V and 8 bases from J, with 14 bases between. Germline CDR1 reads SGHNT; CDR2 reads YYREEE (reference sequence). This CDR3 has 14 residues. Here the CDR3 DNA reads TGTGCCAGCAGCTCTGACGGGAGAAGGGAAAAACTGTTTTTT. As protein: CASSSDGRREKLFF.

The chain has TRBV5-1 and TRBJ1-3, with 9 bases aligning to TRBD1. The CDR3 contains 16 residues. J gave up 0 bases and V 4 bases, and 5 bases lay outside the gene matches. Germline lookup yields CDR1 SGHRS and CDR2 YFSETQ. CDR3 nucleotides: TGCGCCAGCAGCGCGGGACAGGGTGACTCTGGAAACACCATATATTTT. It translates to CASSAGQGDSGNTIYF.

In its sample, this clonotype was seen many times. The chain recombines TRBV28 with TRBJ2-7; D could derive from TRBD1 or TRBD2 (5 bases each). V was cut by 1 base and J by 3 bases, with 16 bases left in between. This CDR3 has 16 amino acids. CDR1 is MDHEN, CDR2 SYDVKM, per germline. CDR3 coding DNA: TGTGCCAGCAGTTTATCGGGGCGAGAGGGAAACTACGAGCAGTACTTC. Amino acid sequence: CASSLSGREGNYEQYF.

With respect to this clonotype: The junction departs from germline at one end; a sequencing error may be responsible. This sequence joins TRBV7-9 and TRBJ2-1; 8 bases match TRBD1. In germline, CDR1 is SEHNR, CDR2 FQNEAQ (reference sequence). This CDR3 contains 17 residues. The CDR3 DNA reads TGTGCCAGCAGCTTACGGCTGACAGGGGACTCCTACAATGAGCAATTCTTC. As protein: CASSLRLTGDSYNEQFF.

This clonotype was observed a few times. The chain carries TRBV24-1 and TRBJ1-5, with D maybe TRBD1 (5 bases). CDR1 and CDR2 from the germline V gene are KGHDR and SFDVKD. The V end lost 6 bases, the J end lost 9 bases, and 14 bases lay between the germline ends. The CDR3 length is 13 residues. CDR3 amino acids: CATSQGTVRPQHF. In DNA form, the CDR3 reads TGTGCCACCAGTCAAGGGACGGTGCGGCCCCAGCATTTT.

The chain combines TRBV7-9 with TRBJ2-7; 9 bases agree with TRBD1. The CDR3 has 14 amino acids. J gave up 7 bases and V 4 bases, and 8 bases lay outside the gene matches. CDR1 SEHNR and CDR2 FQNEAQ come from the germline V gene (reference sequence). The CDR3 DNA sequence: TGTGCCAGCAGCTGGGGACAGGGACTTCAGGAGCAGTACTTC. It codes for CASSWGQGLQEQYF.

The chain uses TRBV5-6 and TRBJ2-3, with D tentatively TRBD2 (6 bases). Germline V lookup: CDR1 SGHDT, CDR2 YYEEEE. This CDR3 is 13 amino acids long. V was clipped by 4 bases and J by 6 bases, with 12 bases between them. The DNA for the CDR3 is TGTGCCAGCAGCGACAGCCTAGCGGATACGCAGTATTTT. Protein sequence: CASSDSLADTQYF.

This clonotype showed up many times. V gene TRBV2 combines with J gene TRBJ1-4; a weak D match, TRBD1 (5 bases). The germline V and J ends were trimmed by 4 bases and 1 base, with 10 bases remaining between them. Germline V CDR1 and CDR2: SNHLY, FYNNEI. The CDR3 consists of 15 residues. The CDR3 reads CASSGGDETNEKLFF. The DNA of the CDR3 is TGTGCCAGCAGTGGAGGGGATGAAACTAATGAAAAACTGTTTTTT.

Ten or more counts support this clonotype. J is TRBJ2-1 and V is TRBV10-3; 7 bases line up with TRBD1. The CDR3 sequence is 15 residues long. CDR1 is ENHRY and CDR2 is SYGVKD in the germline V gene. J lost 6 bases, V lost 3 bases, and 8 bases had no gene match. The CDR3 protein is CAISEEMTGSNEQFF. The CDR3 bases are TGTGCCATCAGTGAAGAAATGACAGGGTCCAATGAGCAGTTCTTC.

This clonotype was detected many times. The chain has TRBV12-5 and TRBJ2-1; 7 nucleotides agree with TRBD2. The CDR3 consists of 16 residues. The germline V gene has CDR1 LGHNT and CDR2 FRNRAP. V gave up 2 bases and J gave up 3 bases; unmatched junction bases: 7. CDR3 in amino acids: CASGLNAGEGYNEQFF. The CDR3 nucleotides read TGTGCTAGTGGTTTGAATGCGGGAGAGGGCTACAATGAGCAGTTCTTC.

This clonotype was picked up many times. The rearrangement joins TRBV6-1 to TRBJ2-1; D may correspond to TRBD1 or TRBD2 (5 bases each). The CDR3 runs to 15 residues. Germline V CDR1 and CDR2: MNHNS, SASEGT. Trimming took 7 bases from V and 6 from J, leaving 19 bases between them. The CDR3 DNA follows: TGTGCCAGCACCTTTCGGGGCATGGGGTCCAATGAGCAGTTCTTC. Translating gives CASTFRGMGSNEQFF.